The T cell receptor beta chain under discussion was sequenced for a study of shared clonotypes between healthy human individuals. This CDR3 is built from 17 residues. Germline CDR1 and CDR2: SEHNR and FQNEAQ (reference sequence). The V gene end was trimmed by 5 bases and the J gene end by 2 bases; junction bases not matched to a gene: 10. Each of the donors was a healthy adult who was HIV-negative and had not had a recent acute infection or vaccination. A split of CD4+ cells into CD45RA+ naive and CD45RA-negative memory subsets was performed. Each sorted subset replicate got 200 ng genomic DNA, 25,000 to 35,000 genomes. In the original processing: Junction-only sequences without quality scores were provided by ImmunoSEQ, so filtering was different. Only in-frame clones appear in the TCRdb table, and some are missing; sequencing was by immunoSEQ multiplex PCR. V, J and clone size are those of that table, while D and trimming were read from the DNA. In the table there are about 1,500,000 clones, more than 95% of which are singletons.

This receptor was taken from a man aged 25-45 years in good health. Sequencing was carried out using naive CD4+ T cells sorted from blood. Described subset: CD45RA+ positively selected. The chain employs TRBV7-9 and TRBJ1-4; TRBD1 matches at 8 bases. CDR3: CASSEKGGQATNEKLFF. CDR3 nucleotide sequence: TGTGCCAGCAGCGAAAAAGGGGGACAGGCGACTAATGAAAAACTGTTTTTT.